The clone carrying this T cell receptor beta chain was observed at least ten times. Its antigen is undetermined. Amplification targeted TCR beta CDR3 regions from RNA transcripts. An initial round of RT-PCR targeting the TCR CDR3 relied on the HTBI primer set. TCRdb re-derived calls from the multiplex PCR reads in MiXCR, one entry per CDR3 protein. In the table there are under 300,000 distinct CDR3 sequences, 13% to 15% of which are singletons. Uncontrolled infection, other autoimmune disease, pregnancy or lactation barred patients from enrollment. Diagnoses rested on clinical symptoms, serum thyroxine and TRAb, thyroid ultrasound and orbital computed tomography. V lost 6 bases and J lost 6; bases outside the gene matches: 7. The CDR3 loop spans 14 amino acids. Germline-derived CDR1 and CDR2 are SNHLY and FYNNEI. The data were taken from a study of T cells in Graves' hyperthyroidism and ophthalmopathy.

The study, taken as a whole, reports: Ophthalmopathy could be told apart from stable hyperthyroidism with a 13 V-J model. Most clonotypes expanded in thyroid above 0.001 were likewise present in blood.

This sequence originates from a woman aged 40 to 50 with Graves' hyperthyroidism that later progressed to Graves' ophthalmopathy. The material sequenced was blood. The rearrangement joins TRBV2 to TRBJ2-1; 8 positions match TRBD2. This CDR3 is CASRRLALRNEQFF. In DNA form, the CDR3 reads TGTGCCAGCAGGCGACTAGCGTTGCGCAATGAGCAGTTCTTC.